This T cell receptor beta chain was identified in a study of control samples from healthy donors and cancer patients. In this sample, this clone turned up a few times. Some clones are missing from TCRdb's copy, which holds only in-frame ones; the method was immunoSEQ multiplex PCR. Of over 200,000 clones in the sample, approximately 80% are singletons; the top ten hold 13%. The sample taken for sequencing was PBMCs. The sequence derives from a woman in her fifties or sixties with lung cancer.

The CDR3 region is CASSFNSGGLETQYF. The CDR3 DNA reads as TGTGCCAGCAGCTTTAATAGCGGGGGACTGGAGACCCAGTACTTC. The rearrangement joins TRBV7-2 to TRBJ2-5, with 9 bases matching TRBD2. After removal of 3 bases from V and 5 bases from J, the junction contained 7 bases not matched to a gene. Per germline, CDR1 SGHTA and CDR2 FQGNSA. The CDR3 has 15 amino acids.